The 18 T cell receptor beta chains reported below all come from one sample, sequenced in a study of radiotherapy plus CTLA-4 blockade in lung cancer. Generated by immunoSEQ multiplex PCR, the TCRdb table keeps only in-frame clones and is missing some. The data hold tens of thousands of clones, with 70% to 90% observed a single time. This specimen was peripheral blood, taken from a patient treated with radiotherapy plus ipilimumab. These receptors were taken from a human donor with non-small cell lung cancer whose response to radiotherapy plus ipilimumab could not be evaluated.

The V gene is TRBV6-1, the J gene TRBJ2-2; TRBD1 matches 7 bases. The CDR3 is 15 amino acids. Germline V CDR1 and CDR2: MNHNS, SASEGT. With 3 bases clipped from V and 0 bases from J, the junction kept 1 base outside the gene matches. The CDR3 nucleotides read TGTGCCAGCAGTGACGGGACAGCGAACACCGGGGAGCTGTTTTTT. It yields the protein CASSDGTANTGELFF.

In DNA, the CDR3 is TGTGCCAGCAGTTCAGGACTAGCGGGAGACTCCTACGAGCAGTACTTC. This gives the protein CASSSGLAGDSYEQYF. The chain employs TRBV7-3 and TRBJ2-7; TRBD2 matches at 13 bases. The junction had 5 bases not matched to a gene; V was cut back by 6 bases and J by 0 bases. CDR1 SGHTA and CDR2 FQGTGA come from the germline V gene. The CDR3 length is 16 residues. Filled out from reference TRBV7-3 and TRBJ2-7, the complete variable domain reads GAGVSQTPSNKVTEKGKYVELRCDPISGHTALYWYRQSLGQGPEFLIYFQGTGAADDSGLPNDRFFAVRPEGSVSTLKIQRTERGDSAVYLCASSSGLAGDSYEQYFGPGTRLTVT.

The rearrangement joins TRBV6-1 to TRBJ1-1; D possibly corresponds to TRBD1 (6 bases). With 3 bases removed from V and 5 bases from J, the gap between germline ends came to 13 bases. The CDR3 loop spans 14 amino acids. Per the germline V gene, CDR1 is MNHNS and CDR2 is SASEGT. The DNA for the CDR3 is TGTGCCAGCAGTGATAAAGGGGGTTGGACTGAAGCTTTCTTT. It is translated as CASSDKGGWTEAFF.

DNA for the CDR3: TGTGCCATCAGGACAGGATCCACGGGAGGGGGCTCTGGGGCCAACGTCCTGACTTTC. Its translation is CAIRTGSTGGGSGANVLTF. The chain carries TRBV10-3 and TRBJ2-6; 8 bases map to TRBD2. The CDR3 is 19 amino acids. Germline CDR1 is ENHRY and CDR2 is SYGVKD. J was trimmed by 0 bases and V by 6 bases; bases with no gene match: 13.

The chain links TRBV2 to TRBJ1-4, with 7 bases lining up with TRBD1. The CDR3 runs to 17 residues. After removal of 2 bases from V and 0 bases from J, the junction contained 6 bases not matched to a gene. Germline lookup yields CDR1 SNHLY and CDR2 FYNNEI. CDR3 in amino acids: CASSELDRFATNEKLFF. The CDR3 coding sequence is TGTGCCAGCAGTGAACTGGACAGGTTTGCAACTAATGAAAAACTGTTTTTT.

CDR3 protein: CATSRPDRGPNEKLFF. The DNA for the CDR3 is TGTGCCACCAGCAGACCGGACAGGGGGCCTAATGAAAAACTGTTTTTT. This chain joins TRBV15 and TRBJ1-4, with 11 nucleotides matching TRBD1. The length of the CDR3 is 16 residues. The V gene's germline CDR1 is LNHNV and CDR2 YYDKDF (reference sequence). Unmatched junction bases numbered 2, after V lost 2 bases and J lost 3 bases.

The chain links TRBV7-9 to TRBJ2-1, with a weak D call TRBD1 (6 bases). The CDR3 length is 16 residues. The germline CDR1 and CDR2 sequences are SEHNR and FQNEAQ (reference sequence). Trimming took 3 bases from V and 3 from J, leaving 15 bases between them. The CDR3 reads CASSFQGLADYNEQFF. The CDR3 DNA reads as TGTGCCAGCAGCTTTCAGGGGCTGGCAGACTACAATGAGCAGTTCTTC.

The rearrangement links TRBV16 to TRBJ1-5; 11 positions agree with TRBD1. Germline V gene lookup returns CDR1 KGHSY and CDR2 FQNENV. V trimming: 6 bases; J trimming: 7 bases; junction bases outside the gene matches: 8. The CDR3 has 15 amino acids. This chain's CDR3 is CASRRDRGSGQPQHF. The CDR3 nucleotides are TGTGCCAGCAGGCGGGACAGGGGGTCAGGGCAGCCCCAGCATTTT.

The chain combines TRBV9 with TRBJ2-1, with a weak D call TRBD1 (7 bases). Germline lookup yields CDR1 SGDLS and CDR2 YYNGEE. This CDR3 is 14 amino acids long. The V gene lost 4 bases and the J gene lost 4 bases, with 12 bases spanning the gap. CDR3 region: CASSRQGGYNEQFF. CDR3 DNA: TGTGCCAGCAGCAGGCAGGGGGGATACAATGAGCAGTTCTTC.

This clone has more than one count but fewer than ten. The chain is built from TRBV29-1 and TRBJ2-7; 10 nucleotides line up with TRBD1. The CDR3 has 15 residues. Germline V gene sequence: CDR1 SQVTM, CDR2 ANQGSEA. With V trimmed by 5 bases and J by 2 bases, 9 bases remained unmatched. CDR3 nucleotide sequence: TGCAGCGTTAGAGCTAGCGGACAGGGGGCCTACGAGCAGTACTTC. Translating it yields CSVRASGQGAYEQYF.

The chain has TRBV4-3 and TRBJ2-3; tentatively, D is TRBD2 (5 bases). The CDR3 covers 17 residues. Germline lookup yields CDR1 LGHNA and CDR2 YSLEER. Trimming removed 0 bases at V and 0 bases at J, with 13 bases between. CDR3 in amino acids: CASSQDWGDRSTDTQYF. CDR3 DNA: TGCGCCAGCAGCCAAGATTGGGGAGATCGGAGCACAGATACGCAGTATTTT.

V usage is TRBV5-1 and J usage is TRBJ1-2, with 9 bases identical to TRBD1. CDR1 is SGHRS, CDR2 YFSETQ, per germline. The CDR3 runs 14 residues. V lost 5 bases and J lost 5; bases outside the gene matches: 7. In nucleotides, the CDR3 is TGCGCCAGCAGAACCGGGACAGGGCTTTATGGCTACACCTTC. This encodes CASRTGTGLYGYTF.

V and J are TRBV6-5 and TRBJ2-5, with D perhaps TRBD2 (5 bases). CDR1 and CDR2 from the germline V gene are MNHEY and SVGAGI. V lost 6 bases to trimming and J lost 2 bases, with 13 bases between them. The length of the CDR3 is 14 residues. In DNA, the CDR3 is TGTGCCAGCAGCGAAATGGAGGAGCAAGAGACCCAGTACTTC. Translation gives CASSEMEEQETQYF.

The chain carries TRBV7-2 and TRBJ1-1; 7 bases match TRBD1. V dropped 4 bases and J dropped 9; count of bases not matched to a gene: 5. CDR1 and CDR2 from the germline V gene are SGHTA and FQGNSA. This CDR3 is built from 12 residues. The CDR3 nucleotides read TGTGCCAGCAGCTCGACAGGGAATAAAGCTTTCTTT. It encodes CASSSTGNKAFF.

The chain links TRBV29-1 to TRBJ2-7, with D possibly being TRBD2 (5 bases). V dropped 4 bases and J dropped 5 bases, with 18 bases sitting between them. Germline V gives CDR1 SQVTM, CDR2 ANQGSEA. This CDR3 contains 14 residues. CDR3 nucleotides: TGCAGCGTTGTGGAAACCGCGGGCCGGAACGAGCAGTACTTC. As protein: CSVVETAGRNEQYF.

The V gene is TRBV19, the J gene TRBJ1-2; TRBD1 matches at 8 bases. V shed 3 bases, J shed 8 bases, and the junction held 8 bases outside the gene matches. This CDR3 comprises 14 residues. Germline V gives CDR1 LNHDA, CDR2 SQIVND (reference sequence). The CDR3 sequence is CASSMWAGGEGYTF. The CDR3 DNA reads as TGTGCCAGTAGTATGTGGGCAGGGGGCGAAGGCTACACCTTC.

The CDR3 sequence: CASTLRTSGRYNEQFF. CDR3 DNA sequence: TGTGCCAGCACCTTGAGGACTAGCGGGAGATACAATGAGCAGTTCTTC. This rearrangement joins TRBV9 to TRBJ2-1; the match to TRBD2 covers 13 bases. CDR1 is SGDLS, CDR2 YYNGEE, per germline. V lost 6 bases, J lost 4 bases, and 7 bases stayed unmatched. This CDR3 comprises 16 residues.

The chain couples TRBV19 to TRBJ2-2; 8 positions agree with TRBD1. The CDR3 is 14 amino acids. Germline assignment: CDR1 LNHDA and CDR2 SQIVND (reference sequence). V was clipped by 11 bases and J by 0 bases; unmatched bases: 5. CDR3 in amino acids: CASRQGTNTGELFF. CDR3 nucleotide sequence: TGTGCCTCCCGACAGGGGACGAACACCGGGGAGCTGTTTTTT.